This is a list of T cell receptor beta chains from one sample in a study of cytomegalovirus exposure and HLA in healthy donors. Clones were sequenced by immunoSEQ multiplex PCR, and TCRdb holds only the in-frame ones, with some missing. This listing includes more than 95,000 clones. Source material: PBMCs. Source of these receptors: a man aged 18 to 29 in good health and CMV-seronegative. Each CDR3 is given without its conserved first and last residue.

j_call | v_call | cdr3_aa
TRBJ1-5 | TRBV19 | ASSKVQGDINQPQH
TRBJ2-2 | TRBV5-1 | ASSLISGSRELF
TRBJ2-7 | TRBV5-1 | ASSPTGFTSYEQY
TRBJ1-3 | TRBV5-1 | ASTSGTGGNTIY
TRBJ1-2 | TRBV7-9 | ASSLPGAGGYGYT
TRBJ1-3 | TRBV5-1 | ASRQEINSGNTIY
TRBJ1-4 | TRBV6-1 | ASSEAGRRGEKLF
TRBJ1-2 | TRBV6-5 | ASSYSSRGRYYGYT
TRBJ2-5 | TRBV29-1 | SVTRGAGETQY
TRBJ2-7 | TRBV18 | ASSPAPSGPGGNEQY
TRBJ1-3 | TRBV30 | TWNTGGAGNTIY
TRBJ1-2 | TRBV10-3 | AISEFGGANYGYT
TRBJ1-1 | TRBV7-8 | ASSSDRGAEAF
TRBJ2-1 | TRBV28 | ASSRGGGRLDEQF
TRBJ2-7 | TRBV6-6 | ASSYSGVLAGEQY
TRBJ2-7 | TRBV5-1 | ASTGLAAYEQY